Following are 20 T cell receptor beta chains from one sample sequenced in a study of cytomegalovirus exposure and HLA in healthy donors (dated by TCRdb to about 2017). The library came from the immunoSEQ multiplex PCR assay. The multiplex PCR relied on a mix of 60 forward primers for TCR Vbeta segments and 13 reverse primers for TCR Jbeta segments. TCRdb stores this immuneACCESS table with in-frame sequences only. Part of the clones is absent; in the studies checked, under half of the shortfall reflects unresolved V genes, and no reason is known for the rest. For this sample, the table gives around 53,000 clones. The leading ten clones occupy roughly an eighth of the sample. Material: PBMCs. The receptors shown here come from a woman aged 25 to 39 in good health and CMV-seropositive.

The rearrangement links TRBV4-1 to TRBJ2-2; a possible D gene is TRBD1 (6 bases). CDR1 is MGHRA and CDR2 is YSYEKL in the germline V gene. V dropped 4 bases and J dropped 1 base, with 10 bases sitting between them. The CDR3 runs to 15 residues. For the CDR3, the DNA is TGCGCCAGCAGCCCAGGGGCGAAGAACACCGGGGAGCTGTTTTTT. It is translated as CASSPGAKNTGELFF.

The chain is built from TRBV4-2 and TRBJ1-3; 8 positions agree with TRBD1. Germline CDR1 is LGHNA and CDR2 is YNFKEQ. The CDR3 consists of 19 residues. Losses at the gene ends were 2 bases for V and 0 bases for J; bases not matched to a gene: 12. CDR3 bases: TGTGCCAGCAGCCAACGGATGTTGGACAGGGTGAGCTCTGGAAACACCATATATTTT. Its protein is CASSQRMLDRVSSGNTIYF.

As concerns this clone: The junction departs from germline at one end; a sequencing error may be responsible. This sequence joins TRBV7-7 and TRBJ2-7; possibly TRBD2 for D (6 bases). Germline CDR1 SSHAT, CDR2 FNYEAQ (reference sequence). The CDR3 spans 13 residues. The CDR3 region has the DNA TGTGCTAGCAGCTTAGAGGCGGGGCGGGAGCAGTACTTC. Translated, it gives CASSLEAGREQYF.

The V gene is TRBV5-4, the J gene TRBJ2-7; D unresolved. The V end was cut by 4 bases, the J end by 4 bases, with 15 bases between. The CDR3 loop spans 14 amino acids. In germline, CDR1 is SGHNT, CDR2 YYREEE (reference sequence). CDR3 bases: TGTGCCAGCAGCACCATATTAGCCCCTTACGAGCAGTACTTC. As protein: CASSTILAPYEQYF.

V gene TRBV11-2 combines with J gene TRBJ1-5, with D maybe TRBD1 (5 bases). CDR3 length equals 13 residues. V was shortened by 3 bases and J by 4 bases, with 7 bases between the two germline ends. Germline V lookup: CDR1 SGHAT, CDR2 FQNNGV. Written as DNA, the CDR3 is TGTGCCAGCAGCTTCGACAGTAATCAGCCCCAGCATTTT. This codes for CASSFDSNQPQHF.

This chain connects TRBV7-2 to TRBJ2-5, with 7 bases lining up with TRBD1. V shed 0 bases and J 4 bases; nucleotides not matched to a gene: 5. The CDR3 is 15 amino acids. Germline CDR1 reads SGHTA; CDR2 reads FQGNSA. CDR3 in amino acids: CASSLATQGVETQYF. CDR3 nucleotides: TGTGCCAGCAGCTTAGCGACCCAGGGGGTAGAGACCCAGTACTTC.

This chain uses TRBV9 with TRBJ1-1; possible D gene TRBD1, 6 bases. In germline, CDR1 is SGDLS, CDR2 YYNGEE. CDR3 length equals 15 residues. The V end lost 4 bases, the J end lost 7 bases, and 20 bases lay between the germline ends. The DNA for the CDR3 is TGTGCCAGCAGCTCTCAGGGACACCTTGTTGGTGAAGCTTTCTTT. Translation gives CASSSQGHLVGEAFF.

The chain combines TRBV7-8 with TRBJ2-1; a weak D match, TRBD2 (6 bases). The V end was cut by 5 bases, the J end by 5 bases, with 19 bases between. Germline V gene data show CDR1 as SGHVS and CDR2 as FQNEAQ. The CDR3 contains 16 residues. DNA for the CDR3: TGTGCCAGCAGCACTCGGGAGCTCCTTCGGAACAATGAGCAGTTCTTC. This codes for CASSTRELLRNNEQFF. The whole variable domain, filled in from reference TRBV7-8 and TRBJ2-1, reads GAGVSQSPRYKVAKRGQDVALRCDPISGHVSLFWYQQALGQGPEFLTYFQNEAQLDKSGLPSDRFFAERPEGSVSTLKIQRTQQEDSAVYLCASSTRELLRNNEQFFGPGTRLTVL.

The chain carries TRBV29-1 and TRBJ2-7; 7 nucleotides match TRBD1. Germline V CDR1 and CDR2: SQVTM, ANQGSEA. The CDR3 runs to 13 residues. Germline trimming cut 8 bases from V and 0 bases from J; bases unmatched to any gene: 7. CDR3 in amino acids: CSFYGQDSYEQYF. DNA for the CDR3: TGCAGCTTTTACGGACAGGACTCCTACGAGCAGTACTTC.

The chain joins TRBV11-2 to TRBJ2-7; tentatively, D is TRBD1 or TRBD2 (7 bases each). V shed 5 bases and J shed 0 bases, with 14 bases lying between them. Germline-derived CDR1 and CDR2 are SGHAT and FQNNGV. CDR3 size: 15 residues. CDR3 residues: CASSLADRLSYEQYF. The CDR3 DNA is TGTGCCAGCAGCCTAGCGGACAGGCTCTCCTACGAGCAGTACTTC.

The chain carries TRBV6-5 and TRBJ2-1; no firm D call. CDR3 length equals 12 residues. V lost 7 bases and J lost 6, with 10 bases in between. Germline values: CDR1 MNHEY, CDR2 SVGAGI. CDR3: CASTQMPNEQFF. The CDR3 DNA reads TGTGCCAGCACACAAATGCCCAATGAGCAGTTCTTC.

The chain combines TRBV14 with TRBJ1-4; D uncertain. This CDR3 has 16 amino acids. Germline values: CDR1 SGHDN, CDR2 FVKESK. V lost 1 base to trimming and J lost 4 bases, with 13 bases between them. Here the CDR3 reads CASSQGEPGVNEKLFF. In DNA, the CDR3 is TGTGCCAGCAGCCAAGGGGAGCCTGGGGTTAATGAAAAACTGTTTTTT.

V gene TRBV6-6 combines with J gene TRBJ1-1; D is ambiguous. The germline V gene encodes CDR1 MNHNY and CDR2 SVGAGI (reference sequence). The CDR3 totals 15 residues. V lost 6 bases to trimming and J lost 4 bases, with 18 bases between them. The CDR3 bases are TGTGCCAGCAGCTCCCGGACGGCGAGGGTCACTGAAGCTTTCTTT. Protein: CASSSRTARVTEAFF.

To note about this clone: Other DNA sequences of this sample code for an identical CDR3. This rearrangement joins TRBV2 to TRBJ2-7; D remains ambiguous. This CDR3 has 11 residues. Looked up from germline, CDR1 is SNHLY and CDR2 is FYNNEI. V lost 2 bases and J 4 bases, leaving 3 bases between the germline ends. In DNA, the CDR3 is TGTGCCAGCAGTGAACGGTACGAGCAGTACTTC. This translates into CASSERYEQYF.

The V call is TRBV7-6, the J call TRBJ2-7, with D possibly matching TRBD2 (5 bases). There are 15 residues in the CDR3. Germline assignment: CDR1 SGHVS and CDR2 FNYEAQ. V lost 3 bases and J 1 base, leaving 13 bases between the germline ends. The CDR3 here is CASSLSRSGSYEQYF. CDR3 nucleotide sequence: TGTGCCAGCAGCTTGAGTAGGAGCGGATCCTACGAGCAGTACTTC.

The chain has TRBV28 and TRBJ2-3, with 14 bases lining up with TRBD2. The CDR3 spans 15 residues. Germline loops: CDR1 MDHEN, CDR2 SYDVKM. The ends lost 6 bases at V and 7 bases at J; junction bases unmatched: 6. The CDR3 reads CASRAGLAGAHTQYF. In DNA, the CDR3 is TGTGCCAGCAGGGCGGGACTAGCGGGGGCTCATACGCAGTATTTT.

The CDR3 here is CAWSVYWDRGSEQFF. As DNA, the CDR3 is TGTGCCTGGAGTGTATATTGGGACAGGGGCAGTGAGCAGTTCTTC. The J gene is TRBJ2-1, the V gene TRBV30, with TRBD1 matching over 10 bases. The CDR3 runs to 15 residues. With V trimmed by 0 bases and J by 9 bases, 8 bases remained unmatched. Germline-derived CDR1 and CDR2 are GTSNPN and SVGIG (reference sequence). The whole variable domain, filled in from reference TRBV30 and TRBJ2-1, reads SQTIHQWPATLVQPVGSPLSLECTVEGTSNPNLYWYRQAAGRGLQLLFYSVGIGQISSEVPQNLSASRPQDRQFILSSKKLLLSDSGFYLCAWSVYWDRGSEQFFGPGTRLTVL.

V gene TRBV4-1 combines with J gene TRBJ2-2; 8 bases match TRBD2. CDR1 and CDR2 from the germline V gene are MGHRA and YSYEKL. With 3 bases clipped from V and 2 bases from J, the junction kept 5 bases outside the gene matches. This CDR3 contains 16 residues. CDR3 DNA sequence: TGCGCCAGCAGCCATCTTTTAGCGGGAAACACCGGGGAGCTGTTTTTT. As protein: CASSHLLAGNTGELFF.

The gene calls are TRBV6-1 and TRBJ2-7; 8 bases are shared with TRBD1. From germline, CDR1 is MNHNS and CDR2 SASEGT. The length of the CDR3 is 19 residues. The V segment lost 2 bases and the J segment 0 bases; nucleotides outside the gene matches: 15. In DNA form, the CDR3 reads TGTGCCAGCAGTGAAATTCGACCAGGCGGACAGGGAAACTCCTACGAGCAGTACTTC. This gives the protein CASSEIRPGGQGNSYEQYF.

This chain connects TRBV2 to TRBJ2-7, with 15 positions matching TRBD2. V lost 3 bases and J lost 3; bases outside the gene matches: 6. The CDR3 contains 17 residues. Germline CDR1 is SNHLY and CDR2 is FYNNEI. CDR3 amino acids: CASSDGLAGGPSYEQYF. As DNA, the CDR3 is TGTGCCAGCAGTGACGGACTAGCGGGGGGGCCCAGCTACGAGCAGTACTTC. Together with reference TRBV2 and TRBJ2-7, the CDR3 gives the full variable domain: EPEVTQTPSHQVTQMGQEVILRCVPISNHLYFYWYRQILGQKVEFLVSFYNNEISEKSEIFDDQFSVERPDGSNFTLKIRSTKLEDSAMYFCASSDGLAGGPSYEQYFGPGTRLTVT.